A selection of T cell receptor beta chains follows, all from one sample in a study of blood T cell repertoires in COVID-19. Produced via immunoSEQ multiplex PCR; TCRdb's table is partial and in-frame only. The table records 250,000 to 350,000 clones, around 90% of them present only once. Sequenced input: PBMCs or T cells enriched from blood (not recorded which). The receptor source for this set is a woman aged 40 to 49 who had recovered from COVID-19. Both conserved end residues are part of each CDR3. Each record gives: CDR3 length, J gene, clone size, D gene, V gene, CDR3 protein, CDR3 DNA. D genes are given only for firm matches. Clone size, where shown, is once, few, many, or a class for clones that have expanded.

14	TRBJ2-2	.	.	TRBV2	CASGIRENTGELFF	TGTGCCAGCGGAATCAGGGAGAACACCGGGGAGCTGTTTTTT
15	TRBJ2-5	.	TRBD2	TRBV9	CASSVVREDLETQYF	TGTGCCAGCAGCGTAGTACGGGAGGACCTAGAGACCCAGTACTTC
13	TRBJ2-3	.	TRBD2	TRBV28	CASSTLAAGTQYF	TGTGCCAGCAGCACCCTAGCGGCCGGTACGCAGTATTTT
15	TRBJ1-2	.	.	TRBV28	CASKTPDFTNYGYTF	TGTGCCAGTAAGACCCCGGACTTCACTAACTATGGCTACACCTTC
13	TRBJ2-1	.	TRBD2	TRBV28	CASSLGTSYEQFF	TGTGCCAGCAGCCTCGGGACTAGCTATGAGCAGTTCTTC
12	TRBJ2-1	.	.	TRBV25-1	CASSEYGSEQFF	TGTGCCAGCAGTGAATACGGGAGCGAGCAGTTCTTC
14	TRBJ1-2	.	.	TRBV5-1	CANPREGGDYGYTF	TGCGCCAACCCCCGGGAGGGAGGCGACTATGGCTACACCTTC
13	TRBJ2-3	.	.	TRBV30	CAWSLGSGDTQYF	TGTGCCTGGAGTTTGGGTTCGGGAGATACGCAGTATTTT
11	TRBJ1-4	once	.	TRBV7-9	CASSLSEKLFF	TGTGCCAGCAGCCTGAGTGAAAAACTGTTTTTT
13	TRBJ2-7	.	.	TRBV12-3/TRBV12-4	CASSGGRSYEQYF	TGTGCCAGCAGCGGTGGTAGGAGCTACGAGCAGTACTTC